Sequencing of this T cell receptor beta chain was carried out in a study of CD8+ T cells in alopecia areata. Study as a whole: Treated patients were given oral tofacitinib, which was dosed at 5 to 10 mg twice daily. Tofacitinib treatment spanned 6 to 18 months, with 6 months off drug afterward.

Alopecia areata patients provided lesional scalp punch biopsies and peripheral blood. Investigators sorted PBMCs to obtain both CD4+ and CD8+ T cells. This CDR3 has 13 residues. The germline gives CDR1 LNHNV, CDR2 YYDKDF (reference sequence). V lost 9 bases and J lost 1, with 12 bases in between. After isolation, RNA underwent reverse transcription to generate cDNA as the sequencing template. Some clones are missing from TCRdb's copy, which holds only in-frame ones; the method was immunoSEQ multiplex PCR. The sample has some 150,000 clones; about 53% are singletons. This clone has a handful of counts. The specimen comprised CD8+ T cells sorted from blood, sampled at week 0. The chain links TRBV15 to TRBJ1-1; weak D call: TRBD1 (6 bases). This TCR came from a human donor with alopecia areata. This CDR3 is CATAGTRNTEAFF. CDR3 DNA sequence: TGTGCCACAGCCGGGACAAGGAACACTGAAGCTTTCTTT.